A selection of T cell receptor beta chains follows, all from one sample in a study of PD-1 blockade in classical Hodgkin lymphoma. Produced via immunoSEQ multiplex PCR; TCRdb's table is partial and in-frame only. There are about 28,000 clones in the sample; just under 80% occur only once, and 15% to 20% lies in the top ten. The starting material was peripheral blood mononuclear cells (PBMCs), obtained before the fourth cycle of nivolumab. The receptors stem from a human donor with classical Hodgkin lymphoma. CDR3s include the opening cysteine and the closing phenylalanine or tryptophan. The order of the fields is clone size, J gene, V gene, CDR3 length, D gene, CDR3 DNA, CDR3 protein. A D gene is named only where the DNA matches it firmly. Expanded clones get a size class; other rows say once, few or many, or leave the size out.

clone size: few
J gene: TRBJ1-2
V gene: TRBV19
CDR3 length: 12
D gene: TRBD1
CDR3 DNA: TGTGCCAGTAGGCAGGGGGCGCAAGGCTACACCTTC
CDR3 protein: CASRQGAQGYTF

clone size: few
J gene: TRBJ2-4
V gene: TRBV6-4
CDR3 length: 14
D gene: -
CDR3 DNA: TGTGCCAGCAGAGAGGATGGGGCGAGGGGCATTCAGTACTTC
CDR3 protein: CASREDGARGIQYF

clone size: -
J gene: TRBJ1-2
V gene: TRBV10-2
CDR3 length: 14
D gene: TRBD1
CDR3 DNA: TGCGCCAGCAGTCAACAGGGGATTAACTATGGCTACACCTTC
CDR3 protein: CASSQQGINYGYTF

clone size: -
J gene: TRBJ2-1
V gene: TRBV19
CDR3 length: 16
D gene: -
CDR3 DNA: TGTGCCAGTAGAAAACCGGGACTCCCCTCCTACAATGAGCAGTTCTTC
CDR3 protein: CASRKPGLPSYNEQFF

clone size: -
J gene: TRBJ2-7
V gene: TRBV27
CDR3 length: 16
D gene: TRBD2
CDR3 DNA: TGTGCCAGCAGTTTAGACCTAGCGGGAAACGGGTACGAGCAGTACTTC
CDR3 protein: CASSLDLAGNGYEQYF

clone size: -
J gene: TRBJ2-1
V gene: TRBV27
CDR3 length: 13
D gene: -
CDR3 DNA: TGTGCCAGCGGGTTTAGCGAATACAATGAGCAGTTCTTC
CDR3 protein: CASGFSEYNEQFF

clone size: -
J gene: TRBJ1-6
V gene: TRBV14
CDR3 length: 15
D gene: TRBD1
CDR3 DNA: TGTGCCAGCAGCCGTTCCGGGACAGGGGTGCCACCCCTCCACTTT
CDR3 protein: CASSRSGTGVPPLHF

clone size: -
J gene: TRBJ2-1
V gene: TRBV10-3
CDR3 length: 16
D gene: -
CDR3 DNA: TGTGCCATCAGTGAAAGGGGGCTAGCGGGTTTAAATGAGCAGTTCTTC
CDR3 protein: CAISERGLAGLNEQFF

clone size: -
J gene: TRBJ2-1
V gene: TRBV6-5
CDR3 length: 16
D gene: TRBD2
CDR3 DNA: TGTGCCAGCAGTTACGCGACTAGCGGGTATTACAATGAGCAGTTCTTC
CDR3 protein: CASSYATSGYYNEQFF

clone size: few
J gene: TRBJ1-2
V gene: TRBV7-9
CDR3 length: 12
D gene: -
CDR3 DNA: TGTGCCAGCAGCTCTTCTTTTTATGGCTACACCTTC
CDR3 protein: CASSSSFYGYTF

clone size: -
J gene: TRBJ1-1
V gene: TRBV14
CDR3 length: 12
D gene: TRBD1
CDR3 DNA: TGTGCCAGCAGCCTCCCAGGGGGTCAAGCTTTCTTT
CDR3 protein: CASSLPGGQAFF

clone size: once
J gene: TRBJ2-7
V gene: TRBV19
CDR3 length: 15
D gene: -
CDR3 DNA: TGTGCCAGTAGTGACCTGGACGGAGGTCCCTACGAGCAGTACTTC
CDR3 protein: CASSDLDGGPYEQYF

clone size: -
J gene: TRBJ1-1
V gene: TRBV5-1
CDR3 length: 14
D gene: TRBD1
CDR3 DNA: TGCGCCAGCAGCTCGAGACAGGGTAACACTGAAGCTTTCTTT
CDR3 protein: CASSSRQGNTEAFF

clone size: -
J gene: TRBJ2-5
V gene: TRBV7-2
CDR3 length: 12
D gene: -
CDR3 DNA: TGTGCCAGCAGGATCGTTGGGGAGACCCAGTACTTC
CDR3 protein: CASRIVGETQYF

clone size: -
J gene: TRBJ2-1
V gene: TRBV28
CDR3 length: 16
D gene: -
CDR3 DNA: TGTGCCAGCAGTTCGACCCGGGACACAAGAACGGGTGAGCAGTTCTTC
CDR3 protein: CASSSTRDTRTGEQFF

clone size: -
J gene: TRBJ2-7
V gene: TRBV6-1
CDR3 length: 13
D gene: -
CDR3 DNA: TGTGCCAGCAGTATAGAGGTATTGGGGGAGCAGTACTTC
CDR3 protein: CASSIEVLGEQYF

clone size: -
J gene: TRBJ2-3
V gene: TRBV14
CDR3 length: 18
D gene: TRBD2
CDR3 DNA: TGTGCCAGCAGCCAAGTTGGGGTCCTAGCGGGAGCTTCAGATACGCAGTATTTT
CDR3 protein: CASSQVGVLAGASDTQYF

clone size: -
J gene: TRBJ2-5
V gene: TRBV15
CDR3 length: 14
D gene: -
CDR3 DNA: TGTGCCACCAGCAGAGCGGGGAATTCAGAGACCCAGTACTTC
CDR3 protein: CATSRAGNSETQYF

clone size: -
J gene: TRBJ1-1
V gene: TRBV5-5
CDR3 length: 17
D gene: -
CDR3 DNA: TGTGCCAGCAGCCTTGCGGGCCGATTCACCATGAACACTGAAGCTTTCTTT
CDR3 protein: CASSLAGRFTMNTEAFF

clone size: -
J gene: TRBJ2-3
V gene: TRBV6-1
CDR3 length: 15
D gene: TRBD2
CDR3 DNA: TGTGCCAGCAGTGTTCTAGCGGGGTTCACAGATACGCAGTATTTT
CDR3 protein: CASSVLAGFTDTQYF

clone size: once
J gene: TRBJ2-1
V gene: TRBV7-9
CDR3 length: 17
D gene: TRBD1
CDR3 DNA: TGTGCCAGCAGCCCCCGGTCGGGGACAGGGCGATACAATGAGCAGTTCTTC
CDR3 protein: CASSPRSGTGRYNEQFF

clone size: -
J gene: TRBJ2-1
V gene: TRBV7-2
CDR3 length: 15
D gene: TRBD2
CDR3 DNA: TGTGCCAGCAGCTTAGGTAGCGGGAGTCGGGATGAGCAGTTCTTC
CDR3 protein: CASSLGSGSRDEQFF

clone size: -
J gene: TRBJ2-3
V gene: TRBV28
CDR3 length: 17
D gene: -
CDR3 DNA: TGTGCCAGCAGTTTACCCCTAACCGCAGCTCTCACAGATACGCAGTATTTT
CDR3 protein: CASSLPLTAALTDTQYF

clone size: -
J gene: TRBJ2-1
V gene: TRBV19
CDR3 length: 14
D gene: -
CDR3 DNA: TGTGCCAGTAGCCGCGGGACGAGGTCCAATGAGCAGTTCTTC
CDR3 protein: CASSRGTRSNEQFF

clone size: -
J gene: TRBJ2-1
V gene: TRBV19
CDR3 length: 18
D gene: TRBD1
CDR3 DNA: TGTGCCAGTAGTATACGGACAGGGGTAAATCTAGCCTACAATGAGCAGTTCTTC
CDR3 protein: CASSIRTGVNLAYNEQFF

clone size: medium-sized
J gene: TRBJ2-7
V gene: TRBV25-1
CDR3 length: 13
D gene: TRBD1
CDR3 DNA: TGTGCCAGCAGTATCGGGACAGTCCACGAGCAGTACTTC
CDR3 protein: CASSIGTVHEQYF

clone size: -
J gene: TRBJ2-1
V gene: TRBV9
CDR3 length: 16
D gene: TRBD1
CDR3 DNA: TGTGCCAGCAGCATAACAGGACAGGTCCCCTACAATGAGCAGTTCTTC
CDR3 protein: CASSITGQVPYNEQFF

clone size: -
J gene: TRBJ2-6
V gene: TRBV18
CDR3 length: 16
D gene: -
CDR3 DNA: TGTGCCTGCTCGGGCCAGGCCACGGGGGGGGCCAACGTCCTGACTTTC
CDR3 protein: CACSGQATGGANVLTF

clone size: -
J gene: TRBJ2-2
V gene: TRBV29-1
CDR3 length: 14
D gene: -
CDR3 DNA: TGCAGCGTTGAACCGGGAGCGGGCACCGGGGAGCTGTTTTTT
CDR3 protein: CSVEPGAGTGELFF

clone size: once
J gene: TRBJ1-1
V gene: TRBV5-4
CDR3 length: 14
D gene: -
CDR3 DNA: TGTGCCAGCAGCTTGGAGGCAGGGAACACTGAAGCTTTCTTT
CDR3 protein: CASSLEAGNTEAFF

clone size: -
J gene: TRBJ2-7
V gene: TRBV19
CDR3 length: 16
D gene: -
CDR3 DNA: TGTGCCAGTAGCCCCGAACCTGGGGCAGGGTCCTACGAGCAGTACTTC
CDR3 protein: CASSPEPGAGSYEQYF

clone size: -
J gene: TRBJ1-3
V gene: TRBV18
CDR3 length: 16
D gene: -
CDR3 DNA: TGTGCCAGCTCACCCCTCGACGATTCCTCTGGAAACACCATATATTTT
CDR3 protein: CASSPLDDSSGNTIYF

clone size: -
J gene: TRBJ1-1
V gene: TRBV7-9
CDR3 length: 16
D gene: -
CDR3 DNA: TGTGCCAGCAGCTTAGCTGGGGGGCTTGGGAACACTGAAGCTTTCTTT
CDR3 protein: CASSLAGGLGNTEAFF

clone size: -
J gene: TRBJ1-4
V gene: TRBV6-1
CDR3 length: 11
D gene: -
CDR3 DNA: TGTGCCAGCAGTCAAGTGGGAAAACTGTTTTTT
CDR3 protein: CASSQVGKLFF

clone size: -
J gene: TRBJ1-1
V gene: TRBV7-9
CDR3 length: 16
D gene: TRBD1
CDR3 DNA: TGTGCCAGCAGCTTTCATGGGACAGGGGGTAGGACTGAAGCTTTCTTT
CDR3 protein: CASSFHGTGGRTEAFF

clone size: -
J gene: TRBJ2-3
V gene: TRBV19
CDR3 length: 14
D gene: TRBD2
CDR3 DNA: TGTGCCAGTAGTAAGACTAGCGGGAGTCTTACGCAGTATTTT
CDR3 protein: CASSKTSGSLTQYF